The 9 T cell receptor beta chains below come from one sample, sequenced in a study of T-cell memory formation after mild COVID-19. One entry per CDR3 protein results from TCRdb running MiXCR on the 5' RACE reads. The table has just over 400,000 distinct CDR3 sequences, more than 20% seen once. The sequenced material came from PBMCs or a T cell subset sorted from them (not recorded which). The receptors were gathered from an adult woman who had mild COVID-19 (a few samples of this study predate the infection). Cell type and time point are not known.

As for this clonotype: A much more abundant neighbour one base away suggests this may be a read error. The J gene is TRBJ2-5, the V gene TRBV6-1; D not resolved. This CDR3 comprises 14 residues. Looked up from germline, CDR1 is MNHNS and CDR2 is SASEGT. Trimming cost V 1 base and J 5 bases, with 11 bases left between them. For the CDR3, the DNA is TGTGCCAGCAGTGAAGGGCCCCGCTCGGAGACCCAGTACTTC. Translated: CASSEGPRSETQYF.

This sequence joins TRBV20-1 and TRBJ2-7; 7 bases fit TRBD2. Looked up from germline, CDR1 is DFQATT and CDR2 is SNEGSKA (reference sequence). The CDR3 sequence is 11 residues long. J gave up 6 bases and V 3 bases, and 2 bases lay outside the gene matches. This CDR3 is CSASRLAEQYF. CDR3 in DNA: TGCAGTGCTAGTAGACTAGCCGAGCAGTACTTC.

In this sample, this clonotype turned up many times. This rearrangement joins TRBV3-1 to TRBJ2-5; TRBD1 is a possible D gene (6 bases). V was cut by 2 bases and J by 3 bases, with 16 bases left in between. This CDR3 has 16 residues. Germline assignment: CDR1 LGHDT and CDR2 YNNKEL (reference sequence). Here the CDR3 DNA reads TGTGCCAGCAGCCAAACCGGGACACCGGCGAAAGAGACCCAGTACTTC. Protein product: CASSQTGTPAKETQYF.

V and J are TRBV4-1 and TRBJ1-5, with 7 nucleotides matching TRBD1. The V gene's germline CDR1 is MGHRA and CDR2 YSYEKL. The CDR3 is made up of 19 amino acids. Trimming took 0 bases from V and 2 from J; bases not matched to a gene: 13. The CDR3 DNA is TGCGCCAGCAGCCAAGATTTGGGACAGTCTACTCGAGGCAATCAGCCCCAGCATTTT. Translation gives CASSQDLGQSTRGNQPQHF.

The rearrangement links TRBV7-6 to TRBJ1-1, with D uncertain. Germline-derived CDR1 and CDR2 are SGHVS and FNYEAQ. V lost 3 bases and J 3 bases, leaving 14 bases between the germline ends. The CDR3 runs to 15 residues. The CDR3 coding sequence is TGTGCCAGCAGCTTTAGCGGGGTTTCGGACACTGAAGCTTTCTTT. It specifies CASSFSGVSDTEAFF.

The chain joins TRBV24-1 to TRBJ2-1; no clear D. The germline V and J ends were trimmed by 1 base and 0 bases, with 12 bases remaining between them. CDR3 length: 17 residues. Germline V gene data show CDR1 as KGHDR and CDR2 as SFDVKD. For the CDR3, the DNA is TGTGCCACCAGTGATTTTGGCAGGCAGAGCTCCTACAATGAGCAGTTCTTC. This translates into CATSDFGRQSSYNEQFF.

This clonotype was detected only a few times. V and J are TRBV24-1 and TRBJ1-2, with D perhaps matching TRBD1 (6 bases). The CDR3 covers 13 residues. V lost 4 bases and J 5 bases, leaving 10 bases between the germline ends. Germline-derived CDR1 and CDR2 are KGHDR and SFDVKD. CDR3 bases: TGTGCCACCAGTGACTCCAGGGGTTATGGCTACACCTTC. Translating gives CATSDSRGYGYTF.

This clonotype was found once. The chain employs TRBV6-2 or TRBV6-3 and TRBJ2-7; D might be TRBD2 (5 bases). V was shortened by 5 bases and J by 3 bases, with 17 bases between the two germline ends. From germline, CDR1 is MNHEY and CDR2 SVGEGT. The CDR3 spans 15 residues. The CDR3 DNA is TGTGCCAGCAGTGTTGCAGGAGGCAGGATCTACGAGCAGTACTTC. Amino acid sequence: CASSVAGGRIYEQYF.

The chain couples TRBV20-1 to TRBJ2-7; TRBD1 or TRBD2 may be the D gene (5 bases each). V lost 0 bases to trimming and J lost 5 bases, with 17 bases between them. Germline CDR1 is DFQATT and CDR2 is SNEGSKA (reference sequence). CDR3 size: 15 residues. The CDR3 loop reads CSARDLGPQGNEQYF. CDR3 DNA: TGCAGTGCTAGAGACTTGGGACCTCAGGGCAACGAGCAGTACTTC.